This record covers a single T cell receptor (beta chain). Its antigen is still unknown. One tube held mixed TRB-A and TRB-B primer pools for touch-down PCR. TCRdb derives one entry per CDR3 protein from the multiplex PCR reads, leaving out DNA. This repertoire comprises 4,000 to 5,000 distinct CDR3 sequences; its ten largest clones make up 15% to 20%. The CDR3 has 16 amino acids. The germline V gene has CDR1 DFQATT and CDR2 SNEGSKA (reference sequence). This entry comes from a study of T cell clusters in autoimmune cytopenias. Study results and caveats: Physiological T cell clusters of healthy donors were apparently absent in primary autoimmune cytopenia patients. TRB repertoire shifts in secondary cytopenia and chronic lymphocytic leukemia mostly reflected lymphoma, not autoimmunity. Exclusive TRB clusters were almost three-fold more numerous in healthy donors than in active autoimmune hepatitis.

TRB amplification used 200 to 250 ng of peripheral blood genomic DNA. The chain links TRBV20-1 to TRBJ2-1; TCRdb's D gene call, TRBD2, goes unchecked for lack of DNA. This clonotype was obtained from a human donor with an autoimmune cytopenia or autoimmune hepatitis (not recorded which). Sequenced: peripheral blood. The CDR3 loop reads CSARDVSSGSTNEQFF.